This TCR beta chain emerged from a study of CD8+ T cells in alopecia areata. Germline CDR1 and CDR2: MNHEY and SMNVEV (reference sequence). The V and J ends lost 2 bases and 4 bases respectively, with 17 bases between them. This CDR3 comprises 16 residues. With regard to this clone: What it binds is unknown.

Noted treatment: oral pan-JAK inhibitor, 5-10 mg twice daily. Sequencing relied on a cDNA template that was reverse transcribed from extracted RNA. Sequenced by immunoSEQ multiplex PCR; TCRdb stores in-frame clones only, minus some. The sample lists approximately 140,000 clones, about 86% occurring once. Study-wide results and caveats: Higher clonality than in normal scalp was seen in lesional scalp, especially alopecia totalis/universalis.

The chain joins TRBV27 to TRBJ1-2, with D perhaps TRBD1 (5 bases). The TCR sequence derives from a human donor with alopecia areata. This material consisted of CD8+ T cells sorted from blood, taken at week 4, from a patient treated with tofacitinib. CDR3 amino acids: CASSLREVGGGYGYTF. The CDR3 nucleotides are TGTGCCAGCAGTTTAAGGGAGGTCGGGGGGGGCTATGGCTACACCTTC.